This TCR beta chain was found in a study of T cell repertoires in cytomegalovirus infection. About the research overall: Recently described HLA-C-restricted plus well-studied HLA-B-restricted CMV epitopes were used. Study-wide results and caveats: Cumulative public TCR beta family frequency identified carriers of CMV plus the relevant HLA.

As concerns this clonotype: What it binds is unknown.

CDR1 is ENHRY and CDR2 is SYGVKD in the germline V gene. This CDR3 contains 12 residues. V lost 9 bases, J lost 3 bases, and 11 bases lay in between. TCRdb reprocessed the reads with MiXCR, giving one entry per CDR3 protein. The sample includes 350,000 to 400,000 distinct CDR3 sequences, about 35% of them seen just once. The chain combines TRBV10-3 with TRBJ1-2; no firm D call. This receptor was obtained from a human donor in good health (CMV status not recorded). Some clones in this sample may be carry-over from other donors' samples. The source was cultured PBMCs, collected from culture after CMV antigen stimulation. CDR3 amino acids: CAIWRLDYGYTF. In DNA, the CDR3 is TGTGCCATTTGGCGGCTGGACTATGGCTACACCTTC.